This T cell receptor (beta chain) was retrieved from a study of blood T cell repertoires in COVID-19. Across the whole study: From the United States, Italy and Spain came samples of acute and convalescent COVID-19. T cells, B-cell-depleted T cells, or PBMCs provided the cDNA or gDNA that served as material.

Per the study methods: Nucleated cell counts were estimated from reference gene primer amplification. The data were produced by immunoSEQ multiplex PCR, yet TCRdb's version contains in-frame clones alone and is incomplete. That table gives V, J and clone size, and the DNA gave D and trimming. The repertoire holds tens of thousands of clones, with 85% as singletons. V was cut by 4 bases and J by 5 bases, with 15 bases left in between. The length of the CDR3 is 14 residues. CDR1 and CDR2 (germline): MGHRA, YSYEKL. The origin of this receptor is a man aged 50-60 years with active COVID-19. The J gene is TRBJ2-7, the V gene TRBV4-1, with D perhaps matching TRBD1 (6 bases). Sequenced: peripheral blood. The CDR3 DNA reads TGCGCCAGCAGCCGGCGGCAGGGGAATGACGAGCAGTACTTC. Protein product: CASSRRQGNDEQYF.